These T cell receptor beta chains were read from a single sample in a study of metastatic and nonmetastatic thyroid tumors. TCRdb reprocessed the PCR reads using MiXCR. The table lists roughly 83,000 clones, about 15% of them singletons. Sample: blood. Receptor source: a female donor with papillary thyroid cancer or a benign thyroid nodule (not recorded which). Some clones in this sample may be carry-over from other donors' samples. Both conserved end residues are trimmed from each CDR3.

TRBV6-1	TRBJ1-1	ASSNQGNTEAF
TRBV6-1	TRBJ1-4	ASGRARGSPGGEKLF
TRBV19	TRBJ1-2	ASRWPGQNYGYT
TRBV6-1	TRBJ1-3	ASSFPGTASGNTIY
TRBV15	TRBJ2-1	ATSREGTRPYNEQF
TRBV9	TRBJ2-7	ASSVETGQDEQY
TRBV14	TRBJ1-2	ASSLGQGYGYT
TRBV9	TRBJ2-1	ASSVDPDYNEQF
TRBV6-1	TRBJ2-2	ASTAGGINTGELF
TRBV5-5	TRBJ2-7	ASSLVAYEQY
TRBV12-3/TRBV12-4	TRBJ1-5	ASRDEGLGNQPQH
TRBV6-4	TRBJ2-2	ASSKQGLNTGELF
TRBV2	TRBJ1-6	ASILDRGSSPLH
TRBV5-4	TRBJ1-4	ASSYWGEKLF
TRBV19	TRBJ2-3	ASSGSDTQY
TRBV29-1	TRBJ2-5	SVRGAQETQY
TRBV14	TRBJ2-1	ASSPMCYNDQF
TRBV4-2	TRBJ1-2	ASSQLDRGLDGYT
TRBV29-1	TRBJ2-7	SVEDIGAPYEQY
TRBV29-1	TRBJ2-1	SVATSGGNGEQF
TRBV10-3	TRBJ1-2	AISEGEGYGYT
TRBV7-8	TRBJ2-1	ASSLVGGGDSYNEQF
TRBV5-6	TRBJ2-5	ASSLAVETQY
TRBV9	TRBJ2-1	ASSVGTSGKDEQF
TRBV11-2	TRBJ2-2	ASSPGQGAPVTGELF